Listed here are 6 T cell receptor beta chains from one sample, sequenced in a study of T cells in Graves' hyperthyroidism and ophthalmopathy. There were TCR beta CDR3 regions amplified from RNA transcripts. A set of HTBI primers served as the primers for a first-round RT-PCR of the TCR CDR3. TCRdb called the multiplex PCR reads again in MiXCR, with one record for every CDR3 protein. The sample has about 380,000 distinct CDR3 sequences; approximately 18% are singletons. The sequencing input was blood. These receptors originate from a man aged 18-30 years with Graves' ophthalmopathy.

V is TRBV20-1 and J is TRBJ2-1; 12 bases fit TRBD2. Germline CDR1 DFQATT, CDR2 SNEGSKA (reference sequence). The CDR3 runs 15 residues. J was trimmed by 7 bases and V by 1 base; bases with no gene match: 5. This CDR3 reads CSARASGGAGNEQFF. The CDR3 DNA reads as TGCAGTGCTAGAGCTAGCGGGGGGGCAGGTAATGAGCAGTTCTTC.

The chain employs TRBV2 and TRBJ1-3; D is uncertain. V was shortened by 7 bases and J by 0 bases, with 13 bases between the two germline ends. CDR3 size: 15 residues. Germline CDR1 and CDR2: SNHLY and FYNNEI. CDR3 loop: CASNRGFLSGNTIYF. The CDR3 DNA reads TGTGCCAGCAATCGCGGGTTCCTCTCTGGAAACACCATATATTTT. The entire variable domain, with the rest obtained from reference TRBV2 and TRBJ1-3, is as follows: EPEVTQTPSHQVTQMGQEVILRCVPISNHLYFYWYRQILGQKVEFLVSFYNNEISEKSEIFDDQFSVERPDGSNFTLKIRSTKLEDSAMYFCASNRGFLSGNTIYFGEGSWLTVV.

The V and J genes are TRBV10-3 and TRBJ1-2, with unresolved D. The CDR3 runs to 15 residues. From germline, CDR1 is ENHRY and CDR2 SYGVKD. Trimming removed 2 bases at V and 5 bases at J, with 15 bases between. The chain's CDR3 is CAISERLGKGYGYTF. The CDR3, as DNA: TGTGCCATCAGTGAGCGGCTGGGTAAGGGATATGGCTACACCTTC.

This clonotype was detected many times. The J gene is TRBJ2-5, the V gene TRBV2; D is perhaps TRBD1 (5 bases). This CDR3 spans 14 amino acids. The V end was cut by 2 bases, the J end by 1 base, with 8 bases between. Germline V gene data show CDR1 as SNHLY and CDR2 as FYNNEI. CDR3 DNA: TGTGCCAGCAGTGAAACCAGGGCCCAAGAGACCCAGTACTTC. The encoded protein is CASSETRAQETQYF. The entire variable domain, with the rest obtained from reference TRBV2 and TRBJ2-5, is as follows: EPEVTQTPSHQVTQMGQEVILRCVPISNHLYFYWYRQILGQKVEFLVSFYNNEISEKSEIFDDQFSVERPDGSNFTLKIRSTKLEDSAMYFCASSETRAQETQYFGPGTRLLVL.

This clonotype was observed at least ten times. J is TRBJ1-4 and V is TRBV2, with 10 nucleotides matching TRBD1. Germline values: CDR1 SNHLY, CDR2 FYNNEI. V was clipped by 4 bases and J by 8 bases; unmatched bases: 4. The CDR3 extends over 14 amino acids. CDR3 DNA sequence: TGTGCCAGCAGTGGACAGGGGGCGAAAGAAAAACTGTTTTTT. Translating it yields CASSGQGAKEKLFF. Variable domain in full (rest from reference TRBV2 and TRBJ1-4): EPEVTQTPSHQVTQMGQEVILRCVPISNHLYFYWYRQILGQKVEFLVSFYNNEISEKSEIFDDQFSVERPDGSNFTLKIRSTKLEDSAMYFCASSGQGAKEKLFFGSGTQLSVL.

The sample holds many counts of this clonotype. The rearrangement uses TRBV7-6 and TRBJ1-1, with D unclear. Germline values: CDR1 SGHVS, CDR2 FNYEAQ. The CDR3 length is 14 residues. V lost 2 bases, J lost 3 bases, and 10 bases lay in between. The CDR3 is CASSLSNRDTEAFF. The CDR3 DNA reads TGTGCCAGCAGCTTATCAAACCGGGACACTGAAGCTTTCTTT.